These 25 T cell receptor beta chains share one sample of origin, sequenced in a study of cytomegalovirus exposure and HLA in healthy donors. It was with 60 Vbeta and 13 Jbeta primers that the PCR ran. Using immunoSEQ multiplex PCR, the repertoire was profiled, and TCRdb retains in-frame clones only, with some absent. The data hold 210,000 or so clones, with roughly four fifths observed a single time. Sequencing was carried out using PBMCs. Receptors originate from a girl aged 2 to 10 in good health and CMV-seronegative.

V and J are TRBV4-2 and TRBJ1-3; D not certain. This CDR3 comprises 17 residues. Deletions cut 2 bases from V and 4 bases from J, with 18 bases between. Germline values: CDR1 LGHNA, CDR2 YNFKEQ. The CDR3 loop is CASSQRVSPSGGNTIYF. The CDR3 region has the DNA TGTGCCAGCAGCCAAAGGGTCTCTCCCTCGGGAGGAAACACCATATATTTT.

This clone was found once. The chain uses TRBV9 and TRBJ1-4; 7 nucleotides agree with TRBD1. The trim removed 4 bases at V and 5 bases at J, leaving 5 bases unmatched. The CDR3 runs to 14 residues. Germline V CDR1 and CDR2: SGDLS, YYNGEE. CDR3: CASSPGQTNEKLFF. DNA for the CDR3: TGTGCCAGCAGCCCGGGACAGACGAATGAAAAACTGTTTTTT.

The rearrangement uses TRBV5-1 and TRBJ2-1, with 9 bases lining up with TRBD2. Germline V gene lookup returns CDR1 SGHRS and CDR2 YFSETQ. CDR3 length: 14 amino acids. The J segment lost 9 bases and the V segment lost 0 bases, leaving 4 bases of the junction unmatched. The CDR3 is CASSLGGRGSEQFF. The CDR3 DNA sequence: TGCGCCAGCAGCTTGGGCGGGAGGGGTAGTGAGCAGTTCTTC.

The rearrangement joins TRBV7-9 to TRBJ2-1, with unresolved D. Germline V gene data show CDR1 as SEHNR and CDR2 as FQNEAQ (reference sequence). This CDR3 is 12 amino acids long. V dropped 4 bases and J dropped 8 bases, with 9 bases sitting between them. CDR3 DNA: TGTGCCAGCAGCTCACTAACGGATGAGCAGTTCTTC. It specifies CASSSLTDEQFF.

The chain uses TRBV29-1 and TRBJ2-7; 9 positions agree with TRBD1. With 6 bases clipped from V and 4 bases from J, the junction kept 19 bases outside the gene matches. Germline loops: CDR1 SQVTM, CDR2 ANQGSEA. This CDR3 comprises 17 residues. The DNA of the CDR3 is TGCAGCGTCGAGACATGGGGTTTGGGACAGGGTAAATACGAGCAGTACTTC. It yields the protein CSVETWGLGQGKYEQYF.

This clone has more than one count but fewer than ten. The chain is built from TRBV5-6 and TRBJ1-4, with a tentative D call TRBD1 (6 bases). There are 14 residues in the CDR3. V was trimmed by 4 bases and J by 5 bases, leaving 12 bases between them. Germline assignment: CDR1 SGHDT and CDR2 YYEEEE. The CDR3 sequence: CASSPRTENEKLFF. The CDR3 bases are TGTGCCAGCAGCCCGAGGACAGAAAATGAAAAACTGTTTTTT.

This chain uses TRBV7-6 with TRBJ2-2; 7 bases map to TRBD2. The CDR3 is 16 amino acids. V was pared by 5 bases and J by 1 base, with 7 bases of the junction left unmatched. The germline gives CDR1 SGHVS, CDR2 FNYEAQ. CDR3 nucleotides: TGTGCCAGCAGCCGAGGAAGCGGGGTGAACACCGGGGAGCTGTTTTTT. This codes for CASSRGSGVNTGELFF.

The J gene is TRBJ1-1, the V gene TRBV11-1; 7 nucleotides line up with TRBD1. J gave up 7 bases and V 5 bases, and 10 bases lay outside the gene matches. The CDR3 is made up of 14 amino acids. Germline V gene data show CDR1 as SGHAT and CDR2 as FQDESV (reference sequence). CDR3 sequence: CASSRQGPPVEAFF. The CDR3 bases are TGTGCCAGCAGCCGACAGGGACCTCCGGTTGAAGCTTTCTTT.

J is TRBJ2-5 and V is TRBV7-2, with D maybe TRBD2 (7 bases). The germline V gene has CDR1 SGHTA and CDR2 FQGNSA. Between the trimmed V and J ends, which lost 8 bases and 2 bases, there was a span of 21 bases. The CDR3 is 16 amino acids. CDR3 sequence: CASRLGGGRIQETQYF. The CDR3 DNA reads TGTGCCAGCCGACTGGGGGGGGGCCGAATTCAAGAGACCCAGTACTTC.

This rearrangement joins TRBV7-9 to TRBJ2-7; 7 positions agree with TRBD2. Per germline, CDR1 SEHNR and CDR2 FQNEAQ (reference sequence). Trimming removed 2 bases from V and 6 bases from J; junction bases left unmatched: 7. The CDR3 consists of 14 residues. The CDR3 spells CASSLTAGIIEQYF. DNA for the CDR3: TGTGCCAGCAGCTTAACAGCGGGAATTATCGAGCAGTACTTC.

The rearrangement links TRBV6-5 to TRBJ1-4; TRBD1 matches at 7 bases. The CDR3 extends over 14 amino acids. Germline trimming cut 5 bases from V and 7 bases from J; bases unmatched to any gene: 7. Germline V lookup: CDR1 MNHEY, CDR2 SVGAGI. CDR3 coding DNA: TGTGCCAGCAGTGCGTCCCGGGACAGTGAAAAACTGTTTTTT. Its protein is CASSASRDSEKLFF.

The chain links TRBV11-2 to TRBJ2-1; 9 positions agree with TRBD2. The CDR3 runs to 17 residues. V lost 2 bases to trimming and J lost 10 bases; unmatched junction nucleotides: 15. Per the germline V gene, CDR1 is SGHAT and CDR2 is FQNNGV. The CDR3 spells CASSLNPREGPQGEQFF. DNA for the CDR3: TGTGCCAGCAGCTTAAACCCGCGGGAGGGCCCCCAGGGGGAGCAGTTCTTC.

This rearrangement joins TRBV6-5 to TRBJ1-1, with 9 bases identical to TRBD1. The CDR3 loop spans 13 amino acids. Per germline, CDR1 MNHEY and CDR2 SVGAGI. Trimming took 6 bases from V and 6 from J; bases not matched to a gene: 5. CDR3 sequence reads: CASRQGAVSEAFF. CDR3 coding DNA: TGTGCCAGCAGACAGGGGGCTGTATCTGAAGCTTTCTTT.

V gene TRBV30 combines with J gene TRBJ2-7, with 7 bases fitting TRBD1. The CDR3 spans 16 residues. The germline CDR1 and CDR2 sequences are GTSNPN and SVGIG (reference sequence). J gave up 6 bases and V 5 bases, and 19 bases lay outside the gene matches. DNA of the CDR3: TGTGCCTGGGGACCTCCGGGGACAGACCCGACCTGCGAGCAGTACTTC. It translates to CAWGPPGTDPTCEQYF.

The chain links TRBV5-1 to TRBJ2-6, with 7 bases identical to TRBD1. The CDR3 is 20 amino acids. V lost 4 bases to trimming and J lost 0 bases; unmatched junction nucleotides: 16. Germline CDR1 is SGHRS and CDR2 is YFSETQ. The CDR3 spells CASSNSRQGAQGSGANVLTF. CDR3 sequence (DNA): TGCGCCAGCAGCAACAGCAGACAGGGTGCCCAGGGCTCTGGGGCCAACGTCCTGACTTTC.

The V and J genes are TRBV5-6 and TRBJ1-3; perhaps TRBD1 as D (5 bases). The CDR3 is made up of 16 amino acids. The germline CDR1 and CDR2 sequences are SGHDT and YYEEEE. The ends were cut back, 1 base at V and 3 bases at J, with 14 bases in the middle. The CDR3 DNA is TGTGCCAGCAGCTTGCGAATAGGGGATGGTGGAAACACCATATATTTT. Its translation: CASSLRIGDGGNTIYF. Supplemented by reference TRBV5-6 and TRBJ1-3, the full variable domain reads DAGVTQSPTHLIKTRGQQVTLRCSPKSGHDTVSWYQQALGQGPQFIFQYYEEEERQRGNFPDRFSGHQFPNYSSELNVNALLLGDSALYLCASSLRIGDGGNTIYFGEGSWLTVV.

The CDR3 DNA follows: TGTGCCAGCAGTAAAGAGCGGGGAAGCTACGAGCAGTACTTC. Protein product: CASSKERGSYEQYF. The chain joins TRBV2 to TRBJ2-7, with 7 bases matching TRBD2. Germline V gives CDR1 SNHLY, CDR2 FYNNEI. The junction had 7 bases not matched to a gene; V was cut back by 5 bases and J by 3 bases. CDR3 length equals 14 residues.

The chain has TRBV5-1 and TRBJ2-3; 10 positions match TRBD1. Germline V CDR1 and CDR2: SGHRS, YFSETQ. V was pared by 2 bases and J by 0 bases, with 3 bases of the junction left unmatched. The CDR3 has 16 residues. The CDR3 loop reads CASSFRTGGSTDTQYF. CDR3 DNA sequence: TGCGCCAGCAGCTTCCGGACAGGGGGGAGCACAGATACGCAGTATTTT.

V gene TRBV25-1 combines with J gene TRBJ2-7, with a possible D match to TRBD2 (6 bases). CDR1 is MGHDK and CDR2 is SYGVNS in the germline V gene. Trimming removed 4 bases at V and 3 bases at J, with 22 bases between. The CDR3 is made up of 17 amino acids. The CDR3 nucleotides read TGTGCCAGCAGTGGGGCCCCGCGGGGTCTGATGAACTACGAGCAGTACTTC. It codes for CASSGAPRGLMNYEQYF.

The chain uses TRBV25-1 and TRBJ2-7; D perhaps matches TRBD2 (6 bases). Germline CDR1 and CDR2: MGHDK and SYGVNS. The CDR3 loop spans 15 amino acids. Trimming shortened V by 3 bases and J by 2 bases, and 14 bases separated the two germline ends. The CDR3 reads CASSDHGTEAYEQYF. The CDR3 DNA reads as TGTGCCAGCAGTGACCACGGGACTGAGGCCTACGAGCAGTACTTC.

This clone was recorded only once. The chain couples TRBV23-1 to TRBJ2-7; TRBD1 aligns across 10 bases. TRBV23-1 is an ORF, with its function uncertain. The V and J ends lost 1 base and 3 bases, in that order; junction bases with no gene match: 12. This CDR3 contains 18 residues. The CDR3 spells CASSQFLDRGLVDYEQYF. In DNA form, the CDR3 reads TGCGCCAGCAGTCAATTTCTAGACAGGGGGCTTGTGGACTACGAGCAGTACTTC.

The chain recombines TRBV11-2 with TRBJ2-5; 7 bases map to TRBD1. This CDR3 has 13 residues. The ends lost 5 bases at V and 2 bases at J; junction bases unmatched: 2. Germline assignment: CDR1 SGHAT and CDR2 FQNNGV. The CDR3 loop reads CASSRDRQETQYF. As DNA, the CDR3 is TGTGCCAGCAGCCGGGACAGACAAGAGACCCAGTACTTC.

The rearrangement joins TRBV19 to TRBJ1-2, with 8 bases identical to TRBD1. This CDR3 is 16 amino acids long. Germline CDR1 is LNHDA and CDR2 is SQIVND (reference sequence). Unmatched junction bases numbered 7, after V lost 2 bases and J lost 2 bases. The CDR3 sequence is CASSIWAGGLNYGYTF. The CDR3 region has the DNA TGTGCCAGTAGTATATGGGCAGGGGGCCTGAACTATGGCTACACCTTC.

The chain carries TRBV25-1 and TRBJ1-5; the D is unclear. Trimming took off 4 bases at V and 10 bases at J, with 11 bases between the two ends. This CDR3 comprises 12 residues. Germline CDR1 MGHDK, CDR2 SYGVNS. This CDR3 is CASSALDYPQHF. The CDR3 coding sequence is TGTGCCAGCAGTGCCTTAGATTATCCCCAGCATTTT.

The table lists this clone with a few counts. The chain combines TRBV29-1 with TRBJ2-7; weak D call: TRBD1 (5 bases). This CDR3 is built from 14 residues. Germline CDR1 reads SQVTM; CDR2 reads ANQGSEA. The V and J ends lost 6 bases and 3 bases respectively, with 18 bases between them. The CDR3 protein is CSVASGFNLYEQYF. The CDR3 bases are TGCAGCGTCGCCTCAGGGTTCAACCTCTACGAGCAGTACTTC.